This T cell receptor beta chain was sequenced during a study of blood T cell repertoires in COVID-19. About the research overall: There were acute and convalescent COVID-19 samples, and they came from the United States, Italy and Spain. Sources were T cells, B-cell-depleted T cells, or PBMCs; the material itself was cDNA or gDNA.

V was pared by 6 bases and J by 5 bases, with 16 bases between. Germline loops: CDR1 SGHAT, CDR2 FQNNGV. This CDR3 is built from 15 residues. Only in-frame clones appear in the TCRdb table, and some are missing; sequencing was by immunoSEQ multiplex PCR. The data contain 85,000 to 130,000 clones, roughly two thirds of them singletons. This clone was observed a few times. This TCR was sampled from a human donor with acute or convalescent COVID-19. The donor label of this sample is uncertain. Sequenced: peripheral blood. V is TRBV11-2 and J is TRBJ1-4; D perhaps matches TRBD1 (5 bases). In nucleotides, the CDR3 is TGTGCCAGCAGATCGTGGGGGAGGAAGAATGAAAAACTGTTTTTT. Its translation: CASRSWGRKNEKLFF.